This entry concerns a single TCR beta chain. Authors' analysis steps: It was from reference gene primer amplification that nucleated cell counts were estimated. The data were produced by immunoSEQ multiplex PCR, yet TCRdb's version contains in-frame clones alone and is incomplete. V, J and clone size are taken as reported in that table, and D and trimming were inferred from the DNA itself. The sample has approximately 270,000 clones; around 89% are singletons. The data were obtained in a study of blood T cell repertoires in COVID-19. On the study more broadly: The United States, Italy and Spain provided the acute and convalescent COVID-19 samples. PBMCs, B-cell-depleted T cells, or T cells provided the cDNA or gDNA that made up the material.

Germline CDR1 reads MNHEY; CDR2 reads SMNVEV (reference sequence). The CDR3 contains 15 residues. V lost 0 bases, J lost 4 bases, and 13 bases lay in between. The chain links TRBV27 to TRBJ2-7, with D possibly matching TRBD2 (5 bases). The sequence derives from a man aged 25-45 years with acute or convalescent COVID-19. Sequencing was done on a sample of peripheral blood. CDR3 nucleotides: TGTGCCAGCAGTTTATCGGGAGTTTCTTCTTACGAGCAGTACTTC. Translation gives CASSLSGVSSYEQYF.